These 29 T cell receptor beta chains were sequenced from one sample in a study of cytomegalovirus exposure and HLA in healthy donors (dated by TCRdb to between 2016 and 2019). Libraries were prepared through the immunoSEQ multiplex PCR assay. For the multiplex PCR, a mixture combining 60 forward primers for TCR Vbeta segments and 13 reverse primers for TCR Jbeta segments was used. In TCRdb, the immuneACCESS table is reduced to in-frame sequences with V and J assigned. These tables do not hold every clone; where another copy was compared, an unresolved V gene accounts for under half, and the others remain unexplained. Recorded for this sample are around 76,000 clones; approximately 72% of them occurred a single time. The ten largest clonotypes hold roughly 8.9% of the sample. Sequenced material: PBMCs. The receptors derive from a woman between 40 and 50 years old in good health and CMV-seropositive.

The table lists this clone with a few counts. The chain combines TRBV6-1 with TRBJ1-5; D remains unclear. V shed 6 bases and J shed 4 bases, with 13 bases lying between them. Germline V gene sequence: CDR1 MNHNS, CDR2 SASEGT. This CDR3 has 14 amino acids. The CDR3 reads CASSLNYANQPQHF. CDR3 DNA sequence: TGTGCCAGCAGCTTGAACTACGCGAATCAGCCCCAGCATTTT.

The chain combines TRBV5-6 with TRBJ1-5; D remains unclear. Germline CDR1 is SGHDT and CDR2 is YYEEEE. This CDR3 comprises 13 residues. V was pared by 3 bases and J by 10 bases, with 14 bases between. DNA of the CDR3: TGTGCCAGCAGCTCCGGGAATCTCCCCCCCCAGCATTTT. The encoded protein is CASSSGNLPPQHF.

The chain carries TRBV28 and TRBJ2-2; D is perhaps TRBD2 (6 bases). The CDR3 covers 15 residues. The V gene's germline CDR1 is MDHEN and CDR2 SYDVKM. Deletions cut 6 bases from V and 8 bases from J, with 19 bases between. The CDR3: CASRILLGGTGELFF. In nucleotides, the CDR3 is TGTGCCAGCAGGATTCTCTTGGGCGGGACTGGGGAGCTGTTTTTT.

This chain links TRBV5-6 with TRBJ1-2; D remains unclear. Germline V lookup: CDR1 SGHDT, CDR2 YYEEEE. CDR3 size: 11 residues. Trimming left V 8 bases short and J 4 bases short, with 9 bases between. The CDR3 DNA reads TGTGCCAGTAAGAAGAGCTATGGCTACACCTTC. Its protein product is CASKKSYGYTF.

This chain joins TRBV4-1 and TRBJ2-5; TRBD2 aligns across 12 bases. Germline trimming cut 1 base from V and 5 bases from J; bases unmatched to any gene: 8. The CDR3 length is 17 residues. Germline V CDR1 and CDR2: MGHRA, YSYEKL. CDR3 protein: CASSQVPSGGAEETQYF. In nucleotides, the CDR3 is TGCGCCAGCAGCCAAGTTCCTAGCGGGGGGGCCGAGGAGACCCAGTACTTC.

This clone was seen only a few times. Compared with germline, one end of the junction differs, possibly owing to a read error. V is TRBV7-9 and J is TRBJ1-1, with D hard to call. The CDR3 extends over 11 amino acids. The V gene's germline CDR1 is SEHNR and CDR2 FQNEAQ (reference sequence). The CDR3 sequence is CSSTVDTEAFF. The DNA of the CDR3 is TGTTCCAGCACGGTCGACACTGAAGCTTTCTTT. The entire variable domain, with the rest obtained from reference TRBV7-9 and TRBJ1-1, is as follows: DTGVSQNPRHKITKRGQNVTFRCDPISEHNRLYWYRQTLGQGPEFLTYFQNEAQLEKSRLLSDRFSAERPKGSFSTLEIQRTEQGDSAMYLCSSTVDTEAFFGQGTRLTVV.

The chain joins TRBV29-1 to TRBJ1-2; D is possibly TRBD1 (6 bases). V gave up 4 bases and J gave up 4 bases, with 16 bases separating them. Germline V lookup: CDR1 SQVTM, CDR2 ANQGSEA. There are 14 residues in the CDR3. For the CDR3, the DNA is TGCAGCGTTGTTGATGGGGGCGTCGGCTATGGCTACACCTTC. Protein: CSVVDGGVGYGYTF.

This clone appeared a few times. The chain employs TRBV6-1 and TRBJ1-2, with D possibly being TRBD1 (6 bases). The CDR3 runs to 15 residues. The germline V gene has CDR1 MNHNS and CDR2 SASEGT. Trimming shortened V by 4 bases and J by 4 bases, and 16 bases separated the two germline ends. The CDR3 nucleotides are TGTGCCAGCAGTGGACAGGCCGCCATAGGCTATGGCTACACCTTC. As protein: CASSGQAAIGYGYTF.

There are a few counts of this clone. The chain joins TRBV7-2 to TRBJ2-2; TRBD2 agrees at 7 bases. This CDR3 comprises 14 residues. V lost 5 bases and J lost 7; bases outside the gene matches: 7. Germline-derived CDR1 and CDR2 are SGHTA and FQGNSA. Here the CDR3 reads CASSTLGGGGELFF. CDR3 nucleotides: TGTGCCAGCAGCACCCTGGGGGGGGGCGGGGAGCTGTTTTTT.

V gene TRBV15 combines with J gene TRBJ1-2, with unresolved D. The CDR3 loop spans 13 amino acids. Germline CDR1 is LNHNV and CDR2 is YYDKDF (reference sequence). V dropped 0 bases and J dropped 5 bases, with 7 bases sitting between them. The CDR3 is CATSRDGPYGYTF. CDR3 sequence (DNA): TGTGCCACCAGCAGAGATGGGCCATATGGCTACACCTTC.

This clone was recorded only once. The chain recombines TRBV6-5 with TRBJ1-1; D is unresolved. The germline V gene has CDR1 MNHEY and CDR2 SVGAGI. The V and J ends lost 0 bases and 4 bases respectively, with 9 bases between them. CDR3 length: 14 amino acids. The CDR3 bases are TGTGCCAGCAGTTACTCTCGGGGTACCACTGAAGCTTTCTTT. This codes for CASSYSRGTTEAFF.

V gene TRBV7-2 combines with J gene TRBJ2-7; a weak D match, TRBD1 (6 bases). Germline loops: CDR1 SGHTA, CDR2 FQGNSA. The CDR3 covers 15 residues. V gave up 4 bases and J gave up 6 bases, with 19 bases separating them. The CDR3 bases are TGTGCCAGCAGCTCCCCGGGCAGGGGTTTTGCCGAGCAGTACTTC. It encodes CASSSPGRGFAEQYF. Complete variable domain (other parts from reference TRBV7-2 and TRBJ2-7): GAGVSQSPSNKVTEKGKDVELRCDPISGHTALYWYRQSLGQGLEFLIYFQGNSAPDKSGLPSDRFSAERTGGSVSTLTIQRTQQEDSAVYLCASSSPGRGFAEQYFGPGTRLTVT.

The V and J genes are TRBV18 and TRBJ2-5; 9 bases match TRBD1. V trimming: 4 bases; J trimming: 2 bases; junction bases outside the gene matches: 5. The CDR3 runs to 15 residues. Germline CDR1 is KGHSH and CDR2 is LQKENI. CDR3 in amino acids: CASSRRDRAQETQYF. The CDR3 DNA is TGTGCCAGCTCACGCCGGGACAGGGCTCAAGAGACCCAGTACTTC.

This clone turned up a few times. The rearrangement links TRBV7-9 to TRBJ2-5; D is ambiguous. Germline V lookup: CDR1 SEHNR, CDR2 FQNEAQ (reference sequence). V gave up 5 bases and J gave up 1 base, with 11 bases separating them. This CDR3 region has 14 residues. The CDR3 region is CASSEDSTQETQYF. In nucleotides, the CDR3 is TGTGCCAGCAGCGAAGACTCTACCCAAGAGACCCAGTACTTC.

The rearrangement links TRBV5-1 to TRBJ2-3; 10 nucleotides match TRBD1. This CDR3 is built from 15 residues. J was trimmed by 4 bases and V by 1 base; bases with no gene match: 3. Germline CDR1 is SGHRS and CDR2 is YFSETQ. The CDR3 protein is CASSLFGTGADTQYF. The CDR3 region has the DNA TGCGCCAGCAGCTTGTTTGGGACAGGGGCAGATACGCAGTATTTT.

This clone showed up just a few times. The chain carries TRBV19 and TRBJ1-6; a weak D match, TRBD1 (5 bases). Germline V gene data show CDR1 as LNHDA and CDR2 as SQIVND (reference sequence). Between the trimmed V and J ends, which lost 9 bases and 6 bases, there was a span of 12 bases. This CDR3 has 13 residues. The CDR3 reads CARSTDPNSPLHF. The CDR3 DNA is TGTGCCAGATCGACAGACCCTAATTCACCCCTCCACTTT.

The chain employs TRBV12-5 and TRBJ2-5, with D maybe TRBD1 (6 bases). Germline assignment: CDR1 LGHNT and CDR2 FRNRAP. The V end lost 2 bases, the J end lost 0 bases, and 13 bases lay between the germline ends. CDR3 length: 16 residues. The CDR3 nucleotides are TGTGCTAGTGGTTTGCTCCGGACAGAGTACCAAGAGACCCAGTACTTC. This codes for CASGLLRTEYQETQYF.

The V call is TRBV7-2, the J call TRBJ1-2, with 9 positions matching TRBD1. The trim removed 5 bases at V and 8 bases at J, leaving 6 bases unmatched. The CDR3 has 13 amino acids. Per the germline V gene, CDR1 is SGHTA and CDR2 is FQGNSA. The CDR3 loop reads CASSTWTGEGYTF. The CDR3 nucleotides read TGTGCCAGCAGCACCTGGACAGGGGAAGGCTACACCTTC.

The chain joins TRBV7-2 to TRBJ1-6, with 9 bases that match TRBD1. Germline V gives CDR1 SGHTA, CDR2 FQGNSA. Unmatched junction bases numbered 6, after V lost 1 base and J lost 8 bases. The CDR3 sequence is 16 residues long. The DNA for the CDR3 is TGTGCCAGCAGCTTAGGAGGGACAGGGAATCATTCACCCCTCCACTTT. Protein: CASSLGGTGNHSPLHF.

The V call is TRBV6-6, the J call TRBJ1-1; 7 bases align to TRBD1. CDR3 size: 14 residues. The J segment lost 1 base and the V segment lost 5 bases, leaving 4 bases of the junction unmatched. In germline, CDR1 is MNHNY, CDR2 SVGAGI (reference sequence). CDR3 loop: CASSTDRANTEAFF. CDR3 DNA: TGTGCCAGCAGTACCGACAGGGCGAACACTGAAGCTTTCTTT.

The chain joins TRBV15 to TRBJ1-1; tentative D call: TRBD1 (5 bases). The V and J ends lost 5 bases and 3 bases respectively, with 16 bases between them. Looked up from germline, CDR1 is LNHNV and CDR2 is YYDKDF (reference sequence). This CDR3 region has 15 residues. The CDR3 region has the DNA TGTGCCACCAGCCCTCTCGACAGCCCTTACACTGAAGCTTTCTTT. Translation: CATSPLDSPYTEAFF.

The chain has TRBV7-9 and TRBJ1-5; D gene ambiguous. The germline V gene has CDR1 SEHNR and CDR2 FQNEAQ (reference sequence). This CDR3 spans 15 amino acids. Trimming removed 5 bases from V and 9 bases from J, with 20 bases in between. CDR3 region: CASSPGSGLQSPQHF. CDR3 DNA sequence: TGTGCCAGCAGCCCCGGGAGCGGGCTTCAATCGCCCCAGCATTTT.

The CDR3 region has the DNA TGTGCCAGCAGGTGGGCAGGGAGGACTGAAGCTTTCTTT. This sequence encodes CASRWAGRTEAFF. This rearrangement joins TRBV7-9 to TRBJ1-1; D perhaps matches TRBD1 (5 bases). From germline, CDR1 is SEHNR and CDR2 FQNEAQ (reference sequence). The CDR3 has 13 amino acids. The ends were cut back, 6 bases at V and 5 bases at J, with 13 bases in the middle.

The CDR3 region has the DNA TGTGCCAGCAGCTTAAGACAATCAAGCACAGATACGCAGTATTTT. Protein: CASSLRQSSTDTQYF. The chain combines TRBV7-9 with TRBJ2-3; D not resolved. Germline V CDR1 and CDR2: SEHNR, FQNEAQ (reference sequence). Trimming removed 2 bases from V and 0 bases from J, with 9 bases in between. The CDR3 is 15 residues long.

This chain connects TRBV18 to TRBJ1-4, with 7 bases identical to TRBD1. Germline CDR1 reads KGHSH; CDR2 reads LQKENI. The CDR3 sequence is 16 residues long. V was clipped by 3 bases and J by 5 bases; unmatched bases: 9. For the CDR3, the DNA is TGTGCCAGCTCACCCTTAGAAGGGGGCCACAATGAAAAACTGTTTTTT. It codes for CASSPLEGGHNEKLFF.

CDR3: CASVQGDRYGYTF. The CDR3 DNA reads TGTGCCAGCGTGCAGGGGGACAGGTATGGCTACACCTTC. The rearrangement links TRBV28 to TRBJ1-2; 8 bases line up with TRBD1. From germline, CDR1 is MDHEN and CDR2 SYDVKM. J lost 5 bases, V lost 8 bases, and 7 bases had no gene match. The length of the CDR3 is 13 residues.

The chain employs TRBV14 and TRBJ1-6; D unclear. Trimming removed 1 base from V and 6 bases from J, with 7 bases in between. This CDR3 is 14 amino acids long. Germline CDR1 SGHDN, CDR2 FVKESK. In nucleotides, the CDR3 is TGTGCCAGCAGCCAAGGATCTACTAATTCACCCCTCCACTTT. It yields the protein CASSQGSTNSPLHF.

CDR3 protein: CAIRPGTGGTGELFF. DNA of the CDR3: TGTGCCATCAGACCCGGGACAGGGGGCACCGGGGAGCTGTTTTTT. The chain has TRBV10-3 and TRBJ2-2, with 11 bases fitting TRBD1. Germline V CDR1 and CDR2: ENHRY, SYGVKD. The CDR3 sequence is 15 residues long. V was pared by 6 bases and J by 4 bases, with 4 bases of the junction left unmatched.

The gene calls are TRBV27 and TRBJ2-1; D is possibly TRBD2 (6 bases). The V end was cut by 3 bases, the J end by 4 bases, with 16 bases between. This CDR3 contains 16 residues. The germline V gene encodes CDR1 MNHEY and CDR2 SMNVEV (reference sequence). CDR3 DNA sequence: TGTGCCAGCAGTTTTGTACGGGGGATAGGGTACAATGAGCAGTTCTTC. This sequence encodes CASSFVRGIGYNEQFF.